This T cell receptor (beta chain) was captured by sequencing in a study of CXCR3-negative and CXCR3-positive naive CD8 T cells. CDR1 and CDR2 (germline): DFQATT, SNEGSKA (reference sequence). The CDR3 contains 16 residues. About this clonotype itself: Its target is unknown.

The TRB cDNA libraries were prepared by 5' RACE with UMI labels. TCRdb reanalyzed the 5' RACE reads and collapses them to one entry per CDR3 protein, without DNA. Recorded for this sample: 150,000 to 160,000 distinct CDR3 sequences. A CD45RO-CCR7+CD27+CD95- profile was what naive CD8+ T cells displayed. Whole-study findings and limits: TRB CDR3s of CXCR3-positive naive cells were more hydrophobic than those of CXCR3-negative naive cells.

The rearrangement uses TRBV20-1 and TRBJ2-2; no DNA is available, so the TRBD1 call from TCRdb remains unchecked. Sequencing was done on a sample of naive CXCR3+ CD8+ T cells from blood. Subset noted: CD45RO-CCR7+CD27+CD95- naive CD8+ T cells expressing CXCR3 (TNR3+). The sequence was collected from a human donor in good health. Some clones in this sample may be carry-over from other donors' samples. The CDR3 region is CSARDRVRSNTGELFF.